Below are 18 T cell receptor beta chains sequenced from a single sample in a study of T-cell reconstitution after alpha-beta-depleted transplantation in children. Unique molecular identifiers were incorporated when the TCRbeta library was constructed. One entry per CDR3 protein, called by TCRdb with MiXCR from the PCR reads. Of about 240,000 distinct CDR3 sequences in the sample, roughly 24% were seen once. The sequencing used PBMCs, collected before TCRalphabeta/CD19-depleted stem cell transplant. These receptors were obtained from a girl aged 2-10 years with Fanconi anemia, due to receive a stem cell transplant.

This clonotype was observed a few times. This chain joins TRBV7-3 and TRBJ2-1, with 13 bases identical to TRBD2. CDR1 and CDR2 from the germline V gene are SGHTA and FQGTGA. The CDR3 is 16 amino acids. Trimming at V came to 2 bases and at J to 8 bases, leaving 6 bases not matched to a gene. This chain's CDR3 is CASSLGPGLAGHEQFF. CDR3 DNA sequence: TGTGCCAGCAGCTTAGGACCGGGACTAGCGGGGCATGAGCAGTTCTTC.

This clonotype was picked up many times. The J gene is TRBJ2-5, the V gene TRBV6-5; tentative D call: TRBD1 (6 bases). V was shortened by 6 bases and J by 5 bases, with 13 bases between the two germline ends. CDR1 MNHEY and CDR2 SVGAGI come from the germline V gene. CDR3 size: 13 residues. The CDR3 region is CASRTSGEETQYF. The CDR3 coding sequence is TGTGCCAGCAGGACCTCAGGGGAGGAGACCCAGTACTTC.

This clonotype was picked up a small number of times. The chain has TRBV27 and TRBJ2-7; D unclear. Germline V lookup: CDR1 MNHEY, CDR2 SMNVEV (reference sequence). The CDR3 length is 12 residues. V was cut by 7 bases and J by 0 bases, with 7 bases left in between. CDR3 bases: TGTGCCAGCAATGTACCCTCCTACGAGCAGTACTTC. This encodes CASNVPSYEQYF.

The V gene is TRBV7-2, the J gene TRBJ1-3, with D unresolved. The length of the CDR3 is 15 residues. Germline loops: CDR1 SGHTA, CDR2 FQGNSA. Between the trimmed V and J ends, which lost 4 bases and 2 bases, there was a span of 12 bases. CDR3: CASSSTSTAGNTIYF. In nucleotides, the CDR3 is TGTGCCAGCAGCTCAACCTCGACTGCTGGAAACACCATATATTTT.

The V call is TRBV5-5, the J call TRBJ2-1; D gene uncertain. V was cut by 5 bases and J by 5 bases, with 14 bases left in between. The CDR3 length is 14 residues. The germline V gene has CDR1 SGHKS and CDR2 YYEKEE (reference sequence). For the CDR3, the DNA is TGTGCCAGCAGGAAAGAACAGACCCACAATGAGCAGTTCTTC. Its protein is CASRKEQTHNEQFF.

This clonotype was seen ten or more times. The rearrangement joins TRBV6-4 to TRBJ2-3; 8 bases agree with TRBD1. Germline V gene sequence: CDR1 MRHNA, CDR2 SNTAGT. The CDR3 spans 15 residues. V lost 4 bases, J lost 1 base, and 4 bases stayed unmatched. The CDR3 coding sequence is TGTGCCAGCAGTGTCGGACAGGGTGGCACAGATACGCAGTATTTT. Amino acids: CASSVGQGGTDTQYF.

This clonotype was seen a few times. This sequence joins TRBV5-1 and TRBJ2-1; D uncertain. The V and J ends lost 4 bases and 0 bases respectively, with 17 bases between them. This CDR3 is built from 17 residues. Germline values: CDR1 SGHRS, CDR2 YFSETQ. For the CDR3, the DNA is TGCGCCAGCAGCGTGGTTTCCGGGTTTTCCTCCTACAATGAGCAGTTCTTC. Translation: CASSVVSGFSSYNEQFF.

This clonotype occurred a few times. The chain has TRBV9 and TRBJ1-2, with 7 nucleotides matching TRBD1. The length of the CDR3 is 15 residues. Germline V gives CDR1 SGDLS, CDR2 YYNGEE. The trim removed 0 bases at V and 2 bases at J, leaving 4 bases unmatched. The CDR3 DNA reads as TGTGCCAGCAGCGTAGCCGGGACAGACAACTATGGCTACACCTTC. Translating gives CASSVAGTDNYGYTF. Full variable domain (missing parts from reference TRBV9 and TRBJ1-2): DSGVTQTPKHLITATGQRVTLRCSPRSGDLSVYWYQQSLDQGLQFLIQYYNGEERAKGNILERFSAQQFPDLHSELNLSSLELGDSALYFCASSVAGTDNYGYTFGSGTRLTVV.

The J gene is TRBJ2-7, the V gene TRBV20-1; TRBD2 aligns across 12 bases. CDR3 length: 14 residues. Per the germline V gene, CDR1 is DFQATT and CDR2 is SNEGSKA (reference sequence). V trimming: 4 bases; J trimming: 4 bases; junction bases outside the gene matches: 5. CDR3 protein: CSATLLAGGYEQYF. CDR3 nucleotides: TGCAGTGCTACGCTACTAGCGGGAGGATACGAGCAGTACTTC.

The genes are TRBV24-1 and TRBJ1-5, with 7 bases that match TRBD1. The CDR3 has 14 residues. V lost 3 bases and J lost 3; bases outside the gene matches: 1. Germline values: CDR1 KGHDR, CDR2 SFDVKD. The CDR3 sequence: CATSDGTDNQPQHF. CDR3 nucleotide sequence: TGTGCCACCAGTGATGGGACAGACAATCAGCCCCAGCATTTT.

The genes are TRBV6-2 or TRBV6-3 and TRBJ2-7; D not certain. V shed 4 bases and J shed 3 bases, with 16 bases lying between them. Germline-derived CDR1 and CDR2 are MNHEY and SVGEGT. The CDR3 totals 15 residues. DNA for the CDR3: TGTGCCAGCAGTTCACGGGTGCCAACTTTCTACGAGCAGTACTTC. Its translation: CASSSRVPTFYEQYF.

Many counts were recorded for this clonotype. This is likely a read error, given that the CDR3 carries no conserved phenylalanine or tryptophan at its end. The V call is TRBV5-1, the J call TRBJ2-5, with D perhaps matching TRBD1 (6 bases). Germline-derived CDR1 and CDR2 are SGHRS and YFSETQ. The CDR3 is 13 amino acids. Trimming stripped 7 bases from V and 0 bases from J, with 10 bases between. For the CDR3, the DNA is TGCGCCAGCCAAGACAGGTACCAAGAGACCCAGTACCTC. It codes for CASQDRYQETQYL.

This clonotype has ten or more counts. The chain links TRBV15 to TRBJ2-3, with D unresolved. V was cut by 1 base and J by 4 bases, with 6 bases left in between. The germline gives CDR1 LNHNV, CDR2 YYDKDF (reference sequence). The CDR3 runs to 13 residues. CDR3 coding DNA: TGTGCCACCAGCAGAGCCTGGTCAGATACGCAGTATTTT. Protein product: CATSRAWSDTQYF.

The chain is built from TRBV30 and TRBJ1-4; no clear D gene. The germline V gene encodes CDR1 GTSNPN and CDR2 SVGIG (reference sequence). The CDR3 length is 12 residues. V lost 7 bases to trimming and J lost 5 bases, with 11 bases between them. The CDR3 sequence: CASQPANEKLFF. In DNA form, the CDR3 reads TGTGCCTCCCAGCCAGCAAATGAAAAACTGTTTTTT.

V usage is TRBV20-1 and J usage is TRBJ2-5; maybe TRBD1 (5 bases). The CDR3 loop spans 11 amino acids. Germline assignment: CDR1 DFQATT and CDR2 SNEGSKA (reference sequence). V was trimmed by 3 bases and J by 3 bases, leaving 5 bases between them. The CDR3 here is CSASREETQYF. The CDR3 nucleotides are TGCAGTGCTAGCAGGGAAGAGACCCAGTACTTC.

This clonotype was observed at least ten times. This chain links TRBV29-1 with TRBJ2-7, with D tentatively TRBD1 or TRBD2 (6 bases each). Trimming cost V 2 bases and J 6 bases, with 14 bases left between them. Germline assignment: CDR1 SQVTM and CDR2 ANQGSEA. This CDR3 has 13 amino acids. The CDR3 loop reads CSVEQQGAGEQYF. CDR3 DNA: TGCAGCGTTGAACAACAGGGAGCGGGCGAGCAGTACTTC.

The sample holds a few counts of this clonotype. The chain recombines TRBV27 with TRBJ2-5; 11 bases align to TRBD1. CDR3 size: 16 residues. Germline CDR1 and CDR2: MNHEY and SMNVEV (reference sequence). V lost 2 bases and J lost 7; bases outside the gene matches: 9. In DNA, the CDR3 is TGTGCCAGCAGTTTAAAGAGGACAGGGGGCGAAGGGACCCAGTACTTC. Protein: CASSLKRTGGEGTQYF.

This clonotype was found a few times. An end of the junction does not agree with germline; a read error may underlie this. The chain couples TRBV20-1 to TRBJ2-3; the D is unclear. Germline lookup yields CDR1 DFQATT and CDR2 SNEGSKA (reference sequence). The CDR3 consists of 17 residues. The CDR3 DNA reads TGCTGTGCTAGAGGTCGGAGAGATCCGGTCGGCACAGATACGCAGTATTTT. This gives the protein CCARGRRDPVGTDTQYF.